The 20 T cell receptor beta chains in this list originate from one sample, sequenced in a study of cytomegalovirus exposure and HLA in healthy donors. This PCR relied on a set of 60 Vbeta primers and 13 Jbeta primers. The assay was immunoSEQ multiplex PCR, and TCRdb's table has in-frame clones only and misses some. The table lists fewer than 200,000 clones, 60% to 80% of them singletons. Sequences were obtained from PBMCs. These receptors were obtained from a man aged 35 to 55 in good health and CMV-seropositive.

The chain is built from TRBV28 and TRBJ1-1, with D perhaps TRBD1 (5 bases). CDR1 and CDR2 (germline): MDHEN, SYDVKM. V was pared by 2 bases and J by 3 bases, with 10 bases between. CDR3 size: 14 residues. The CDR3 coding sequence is TGTGCCAGCAGTTTAGCGGGGCTATACACTGAAGCTTTCTTT. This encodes CASSLAGLYTEAFF.

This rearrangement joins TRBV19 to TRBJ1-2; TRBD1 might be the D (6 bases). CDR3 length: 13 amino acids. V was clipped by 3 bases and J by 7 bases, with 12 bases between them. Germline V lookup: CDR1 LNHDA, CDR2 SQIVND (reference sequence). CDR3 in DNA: TGTGCCAGTAGTATTACGGGCAGGGGTGGCTACACCTTC. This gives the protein CASSITGRGGYTF.

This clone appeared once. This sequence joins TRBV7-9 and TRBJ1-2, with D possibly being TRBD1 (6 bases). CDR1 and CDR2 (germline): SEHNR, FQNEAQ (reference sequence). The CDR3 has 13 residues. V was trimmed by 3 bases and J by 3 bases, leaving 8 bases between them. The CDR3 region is CASSLGQDYGYTF. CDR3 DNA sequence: TGTGCCAGCAGCTTGGGACAAGACTATGGCTACACCTTC.

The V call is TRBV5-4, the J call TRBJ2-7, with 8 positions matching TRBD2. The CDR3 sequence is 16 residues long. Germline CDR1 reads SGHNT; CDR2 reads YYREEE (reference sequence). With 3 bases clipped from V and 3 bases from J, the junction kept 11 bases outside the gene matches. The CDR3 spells CASSWGNAGGNYEQYF. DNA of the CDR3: TGTGCCAGCAGCTGGGGTAATGCGGGAGGCAACTACGAGCAGTACTTC. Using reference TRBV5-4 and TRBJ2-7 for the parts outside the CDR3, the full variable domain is ETGVTQSPTHLIKTRGQQVTLRCSSQSGHNTVSWYQQALGQGPQFIFQYYREEENGRGNFPPRFSGLQFPNYSSELNVNALELDDSALYLCASSWGNAGGNYEQYFGPGTRLTVT.

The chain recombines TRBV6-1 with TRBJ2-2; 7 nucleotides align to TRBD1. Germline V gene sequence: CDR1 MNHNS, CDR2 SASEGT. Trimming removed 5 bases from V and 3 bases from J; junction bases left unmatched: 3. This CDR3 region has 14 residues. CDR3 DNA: TGTGCCAGCAGTCTCCAGGGGGACACCGGGGAGCTGTTTTTT. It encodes CASSLQGDTGELFF.

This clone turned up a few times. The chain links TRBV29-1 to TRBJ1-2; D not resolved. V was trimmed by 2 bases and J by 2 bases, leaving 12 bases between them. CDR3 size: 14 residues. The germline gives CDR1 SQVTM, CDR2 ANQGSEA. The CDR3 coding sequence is TGCAGCGTTGAATTGGGAGTCCAGAACTATGGCTACACCTTC. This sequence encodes CSVELGVQNYGYTF.

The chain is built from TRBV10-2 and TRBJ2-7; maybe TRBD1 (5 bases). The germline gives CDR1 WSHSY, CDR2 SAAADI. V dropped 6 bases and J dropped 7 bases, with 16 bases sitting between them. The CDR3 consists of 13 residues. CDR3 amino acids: CASSLEPAGEQYF. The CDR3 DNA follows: TGCGCCAGCAGCCTCGAGCCGGCAGGGGAGCAGTACTTC.

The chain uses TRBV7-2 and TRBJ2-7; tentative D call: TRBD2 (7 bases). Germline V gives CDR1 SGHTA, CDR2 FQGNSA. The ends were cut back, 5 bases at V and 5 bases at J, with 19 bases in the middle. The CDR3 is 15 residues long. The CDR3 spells CASSQGGAGVHEQYF. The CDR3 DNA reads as TGTGCCAGCAGCCAAGGGGGGGCGGGAGTCCACGAGCAGTACTTC.

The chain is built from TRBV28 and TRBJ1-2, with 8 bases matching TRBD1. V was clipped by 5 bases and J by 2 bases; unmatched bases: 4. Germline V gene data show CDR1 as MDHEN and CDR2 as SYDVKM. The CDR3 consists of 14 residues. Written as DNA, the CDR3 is TGTGCCAGCAGTCAGGGGGCCCACAACTATGGCTACACCTTC. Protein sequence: CASSQGAHNYGYTF.

The CDR3 bases are TGCGCCAGCAGCTCTTTGCCGAGGACCGGGGAGCTGTTTTTT. It yields the protein CASSSLPRTGELFF. The rearrangement joins TRBV5-1 to TRBJ2-2; D remains unclear. Trimming cost V 3 bases and J 5 bases, with 11 bases left between them. The CDR3 runs 14 residues. Germline CDR1 SGHRS, CDR2 YFSETQ.

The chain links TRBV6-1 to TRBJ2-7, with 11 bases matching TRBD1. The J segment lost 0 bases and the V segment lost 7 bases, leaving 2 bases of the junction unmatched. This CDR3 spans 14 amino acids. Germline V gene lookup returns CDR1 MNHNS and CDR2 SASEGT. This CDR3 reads CASKGTGGSYEQYF. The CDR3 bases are TGTGCCAGCAAGGGGACAGGGGGCTCCTACGAGCAGTACTTC.

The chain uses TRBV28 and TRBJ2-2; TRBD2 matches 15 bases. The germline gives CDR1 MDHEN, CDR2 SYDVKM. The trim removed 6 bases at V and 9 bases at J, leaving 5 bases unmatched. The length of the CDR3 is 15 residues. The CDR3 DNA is TGTGCCAGCAGCCCGGGACTAGCGGGAGGACGGGAGCTGTTTTTT. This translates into CASSPGLAGGRELFF. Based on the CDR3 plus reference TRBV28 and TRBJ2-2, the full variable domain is DVKVTQSSRYLVKRTGEKVFLECVQDMDHENMFWYRQDPGLGLRLIYFSYDVKMKEKGDIPEGYSVSREKKERFSLILESASTNQTSMYLCASSPGLAGGRELFFGEGSRLTVL.

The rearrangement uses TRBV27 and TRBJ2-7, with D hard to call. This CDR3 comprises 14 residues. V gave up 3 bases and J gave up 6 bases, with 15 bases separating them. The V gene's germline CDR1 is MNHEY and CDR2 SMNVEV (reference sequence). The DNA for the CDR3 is TGTGCCAGCAGTTTGTCCAGACAAGTGTCCGAGCAGTACTTC. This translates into CASSLSRQVSEQYF.

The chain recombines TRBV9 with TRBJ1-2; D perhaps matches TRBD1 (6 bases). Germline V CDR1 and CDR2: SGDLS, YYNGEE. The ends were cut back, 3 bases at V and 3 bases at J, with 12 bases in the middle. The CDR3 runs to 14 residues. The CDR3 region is CASSAQAGDYGYTF. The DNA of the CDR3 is TGTGCCAGCAGCGCCCAAGCAGGGGACTATGGCTACACCTTC.

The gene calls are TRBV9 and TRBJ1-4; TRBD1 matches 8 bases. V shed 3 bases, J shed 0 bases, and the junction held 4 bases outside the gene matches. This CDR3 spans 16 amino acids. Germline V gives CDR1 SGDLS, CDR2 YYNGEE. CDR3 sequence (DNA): TGTGCCAGCAGCGGAGACAGGGGAGCAACTAATGAAAAACTGTTTTTT. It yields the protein CASSGDRGATNEKLFF.

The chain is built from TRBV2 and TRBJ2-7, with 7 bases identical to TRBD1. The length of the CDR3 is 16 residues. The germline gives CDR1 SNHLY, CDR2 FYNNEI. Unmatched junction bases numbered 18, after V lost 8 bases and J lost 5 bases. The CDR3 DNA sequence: TGTGCCAGCGGACCTATACGGGGAAGGGGGCGAAACGAGCAGTACTTC. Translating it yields CASGPIRGRGRNEQYF.

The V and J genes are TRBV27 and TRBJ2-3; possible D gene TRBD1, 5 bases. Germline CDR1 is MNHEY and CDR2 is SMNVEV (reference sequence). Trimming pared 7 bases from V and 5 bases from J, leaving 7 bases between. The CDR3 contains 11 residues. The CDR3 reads CASTREDTQYF. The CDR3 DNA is TGTGCCAGCACCAGGGAAGATACGCAGTATTTT.

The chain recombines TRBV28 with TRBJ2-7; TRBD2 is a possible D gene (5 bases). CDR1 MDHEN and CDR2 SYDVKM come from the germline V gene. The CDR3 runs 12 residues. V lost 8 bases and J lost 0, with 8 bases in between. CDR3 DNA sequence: TGTGCCAGCGAGGGCGGCTCCTACGAGCAGTACTTC. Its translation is CASEGGSYEQYF.

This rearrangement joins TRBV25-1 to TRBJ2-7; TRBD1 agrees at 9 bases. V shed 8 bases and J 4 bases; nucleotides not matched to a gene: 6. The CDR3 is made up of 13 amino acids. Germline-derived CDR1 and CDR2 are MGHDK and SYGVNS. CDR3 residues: CASRPGTGYEQYF. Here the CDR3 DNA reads TGTGCCAGCCGTCCCGGGACAGGGTACGAGCAGTACTTC.

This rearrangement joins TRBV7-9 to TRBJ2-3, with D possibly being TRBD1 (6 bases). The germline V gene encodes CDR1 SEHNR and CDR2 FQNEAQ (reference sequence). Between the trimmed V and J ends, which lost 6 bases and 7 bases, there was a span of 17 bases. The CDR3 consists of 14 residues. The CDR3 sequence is CASRRELQGYTQYF. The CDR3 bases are TGTGCCAGCAGACGCGAATTGCAGGGGTATACGCAGTATTTT.